The rows below give T cell receptor beta chains drawn from one sample of a study of shared clonotypes between healthy human individuals. Libraries were prepared by immunoSEQ multiplex PCR; TCRdb keeps only in-frame clonotypes and omits some of them. This sample has over a million clones, with 65% to 80% found just once. The sample taken for sequencing was memory CD4+ T cells sorted from blood. These TCRs come from a man aged 18 to 35 in good health. The CDR3 runs from the conserved cysteine through the conserved F or W. The D gene is left open where the match is weak.

d_call j_call v_call cdr3_aa
TRBD1 TRBJ2-5 TRBV5-1 CASSQSTGASRTQYF
TRBD2 TRBJ2-1 TRBV19 CASSISVSGGAGEQFF
TRBD2 TRBJ2-5 TRBV4-3 CASSQGTSTALMKTQYF
. TRBJ2-7 TRBV5-4 CASSWVGGPEQYF
TRBD2 TRBJ2-1 TRBV15 CATSRDLARSNGLAGGPRDEQFF
TRBD1 TRBJ1-4 TRBV30 CAWSVRTGGSSEKLFF
TRBD2 TRBJ2-3 TRBV9 CASSAGGIRTDTQYF
. TRBJ1-2 TRBV6-5 CASSPGGHYGYTF
. TRBJ1-5 TRBV25-1 CASSEGDNQPQHF
. TRBJ2-3 TRBV5-4 CASSLLADTQYF
TRBD2 TRBJ2-5 TRBV27 CASSYTGLAEEETQYF
. TRBJ2-1 TRBV2 CASSEARGWGEQFF
. TRBJ1-2 TRBV6-1 CASSPPTRHYTF
TRBD1 TRBJ1-3 TRBV9 CASSVGTGESGNTIYF
. TRBJ1-1 TRBV2 CASSPGVGIEAFF
. TRBJ2-5 TRBV28 CAGSFRGAGQKTQYF
. TRBJ2-5 TRBV2 CASSSRGETQYF
TRBD2 TRBJ2-7 TRBV4-1 CASSGQGGGGEQYF
TRBD2 TRBJ2-2 TRBV11-3 CASSLDGRVTGELFF
. TRBJ1-3 TRBV20-1 CSARQGNTIYF
. TRBJ2-7 TRBV9 CASSGNGEKWGEQYF
TRBD1 TRBJ1-1 TRBV29-1 CSVSTGTAHTEAFF
. TRBJ2-1 TRBV10-3 CATGGLYNEQFF
. TRBJ1-3 TRBV5-1 CASSFGDLSGNTIYF
. TRBJ2-4 TRBV4-2 CASSQEGGVGAKNIQYF
TRBD1 TRBJ1-4 TRBV7-8 CASRPRLGDRLFF
. TRBJ2-3 TRBV7-8 CASAGGGRTDTQYF
. TRBJ1-4 TRBV10-1 CASSDAGKDEKLFF